A single sample is the source of the 19 T cell receptor beta chains below, sequenced in a study of T cell changes during pregnancy in multiple sclerosis. The repertoire was sequenced with immunoSEQ multiplex PCR; TCRdb's copy has only in-frame clones and lacks some. The sample lists roughly 49,000 clones, 85% to 95% occurring once. The sequences come from CD4+ T cells from peripheral blood mononuclear cells, collected in the second trimester of pregnancy. The receptors derive from a female donor in good health, enrolled as a control in a pregnancy study.

J is TRBJ1-5 and V is TRBV4-2, with TRBD1 identical over 7 bases. Germline V gene data show CDR1 as LGHNA and CDR2 as YNFKEQ. The CDR3 has 17 residues. J lost 4 bases, V lost 2 bases, and 11 bases had no gene match. The CDR3 spells CASSQSYRGRANQPQHF. The CDR3 DNA reads as TGTGCCAGCAGCCAATCTTACAGGGGAAGGGCGAATCAGCCCCAGCATTTT.

The chain employs TRBV10-3 and TRBJ1-1, with D unresolved. Trimming shortened V by 0 bases and J by 0 bases, and 2 bases separated the two germline ends. Germline V lookup: CDR1 ENHRY, CDR2 SYGVKD. The CDR3 loop spans 13 amino acids. The CDR3 sequence is CAISESVNTEAFF. The CDR3 nucleotides are TGTGCCATCAGTGAGTCCGTGAACACTGAAGCTTTCTTT.

This chain joins TRBV5-4 and TRBJ1-2; the match to TRBD1 covers 8 bases. Germline loops: CDR1 SGHNT, CDR2 YYREEE (reference sequence). Losses at the gene ends were 4 bases for V and 4 bases for J; bases not matched to a gene: 12. The CDR3 contains 16 residues. This CDR3 reads CASSLQQGVSGYGYTF. The CDR3 DNA sequence: TGTGCCAGCAGCCTACAACAGGGGGTCTCGGGCTATGGCTACACCTTC.

The genes are TRBV5-6 and TRBJ1-2; D ambiguous. Looked up from germline, CDR1 is SGHDT and CDR2 is YYEEEE. The CDR3 spans 17 residues. V was pared by 7 bases and J by 0 bases, with 22 bases between. CDR3 nucleotides: TGTGCCAGCTGTCCCGTTGAGGCTAAACCTACTAACTATGGCTACACCTTC. Protein: CASCPVEAKPTNYGYTF.

The chain links TRBV13 to TRBJ1-2; 9 bases line up with TRBD1. Germline V gives CDR1 PRHDT, CDR2 FYEKMQ (reference sequence). The ends lost 6 bases at V and 8 bases at J; junction bases unmatched: 7. This CDR3 is 13 amino acids long. As DNA, the CDR3 is TGTGCCAGCAGGATACAGGGGGCGCGGGGCTACACCTTC. The encoded protein is CASRIQGARGYTF.

This clone was seen a handful of times. The V gene is TRBV9, the J gene TRBJ1-1, with a tentative D call TRBD1 (6 bases). Trimming left V 0 bases short and J 7 bases short, with 10 bases between. Germline V lookup: CDR1 SGDLS, CDR2 YYNGEE. This CDR3 region has 13 residues. The CDR3 region has the DNA TGTGCCAGCAGCGTAGCCGTGGACAGTGAAGCTTTCTTT. It yields the protein CASSVAVDSEAFF. Full variable domain (outside the CDR3, taken from reference TRBV9 and TRBJ1-1): DSGVTQTPKHLITATGQRVTLRCSPRSGDLSVYWYQQSLDQGLQFLIQYYNGEERAKGNILERFSAQQFPDLHSELNLSSLELGDSALYFCASSVAVDSEAFFGQGTRLTVV.

The gene calls are TRBV4-1 and TRBJ1-2; no reliable D call. Germline lookup yields CDR1 MGHRA and CDR2 YSYEKL. This CDR3 is built from 14 residues. V lost 1 base, J lost 4 bases, and 10 bases lay in between. CDR3 nucleotide sequence: TGCGCCAGCAGCCAAGTCACAGACGCCTATGGCTACACCTTC. This codes for CASSQVTDAYGYTF.

V is TRBV7-2 and J is TRBJ2-7; 12 bases align to TRBD2. This CDR3 is built from 16 residues. The V segment lost 1 base and the J segment 4 bases; nucleotides outside the gene matches: 5. Germline CDR1 reads SGHTA; CDR2 reads FQGNSA. CDR3 coding DNA: TGTGCCAGCAGCTTAGACCGGACTAGCGGGGTGTACGAGCAGTACTTC. The encoded protein is CASSLDRTSGVYEQYF.

This chain connects TRBV19 to TRBJ1-1, with 8 nucleotides matching TRBD1. With V trimmed by 3 bases and J by 7 bases, 19 bases remained unmatched. Germline CDR1 LNHDA, CDR2 SQIVND (reference sequence). This CDR3 region has 18 residues. The CDR3 reads CASSIGLAQDREKVEAFF. CDR3 nucleotides: TGTGCCAGTAGTATCGGGTTGGCCCAGGACAGGGAGAAGGTTGAAGCTTTCTTT. The variable domain in full, completed from reference TRBV19 and TRBJ1-1, reads DGGITQSPKYLFRKEGQNVTLSCEQNLNHDAMYWYRQDPGQGLRLIYYSQIVNDFQKGDIAEGYSVSREKKESFPLTVTSAQKNPTAFYLCASSIGLAQDREKVEAFFGQGTRLTVV.

CDR3 loop: CASSEGQSNEKLFF. CDR3 in DNA: TGTGCCAGCAGCGAGGGACAGAGTAATGAAAAACTGTTTTTT. The V call is TRBV9, the J call TRBJ1-4, with 7 bases that match TRBD1. V shed 3 bases, J shed 4 bases, and the junction held 3 bases outside the gene matches. Germline values: CDR1 SGDLS, CDR2 YYNGEE. The CDR3 runs 14 residues.

This chain joins TRBV6-1 and TRBJ2-7, with D possibly TRBD2 on 6 matching bases. Looked up from germline, CDR1 is MNHNS and CDR2 is SASEGT. The CDR3 loop spans 15 amino acids. Between the trimmed V and J ends, which lost 6 bases and 3 bases, there was a span of 18 bases. In DNA, the CDR3 is TGTGCCAGCAGGACTAGACCGGGACGGATCTACGAGCAGTACTTC. This gives the protein CASRTRPGRIYEQYF.

This clone was counted a single time. The rearrangement uses TRBV20-1 and TRBJ2-5; the D is unclear. Germline V gives CDR1 DFQATT, CDR2 SNEGSKA (reference sequence). This CDR3 region has 11 residues. V was cut by 2 bases and J by 5 bases, with 6 bases left in between. The CDR3 nucleotides read TGCAGTGCTAGACTCAGGGAGACCCAGTACTTC. Protein product: CSARLRETQYF.

V and J are TRBV9 and TRBJ1-2, with TRBD1 as a possible D gene (6 bases). CDR1 and CDR2 from the germline V gene are SGDLS and YYNGEE. Trimming cost V 6 bases and J 4 bases, with 16 bases left between them. There are 14 residues in the CDR3. The CDR3 DNA reads as TGTGCCAGCATTTCGGGAGGGGGGGGCTATGGCTACACCTTC. Amino acids: CASISGGGGYGYTF.

This chain uses TRBV5-1 with TRBJ1-1, with a tentative D call TRBD1 (5 bases). Deletions cut 3 bases from V and 4 bases from J, with 16 bases between. The germline V gene encodes CDR1 SGHRS and CDR2 YFSETQ. The CDR3 runs to 15 residues. DNA of the CDR3: TGCGCCAGCAGCTCCCTCAAGGGGTTGGTCACTGAAGCTTTCTTT. Translation: CASSSLKGLVTEAFF.

This rearrangement joins TRBV6-4 to TRBJ1-2, with D possibly TRBD1 on 6 matching bases. Looked up from germline, CDR1 is MRHNA and CDR2 is SNTAGT. This CDR3 is 13 amino acids long. V dropped 6 bases and J dropped 2 bases, with 10 bases sitting between them. Here the CDR3 DNA reads TGTGCCAGCAGGGGGGGGGCCAACTATGGCTACACCTTC. Protein sequence: CASRGGANYGYTF.

The chain uses TRBV30 and TRBJ1-1; D unclear. Germline V gene sequence: CDR1 GTSNPN, CDR2 SVGIG (reference sequence). The CDR3 runs 15 residues. The V gene lost 0 bases and the J gene lost 5 bases, with 16 bases spanning the gap. CDR3 protein: CAWSVKQSGRTEAFF. The DNA of the CDR3 is TGTGCCTGGAGTGTAAAACAGTCCGGCAGAACTGAAGCTTTCTTT. Using reference TRBV30 and TRBJ1-1 for the parts outside the CDR3, the full variable domain is SQTIHQWPATLVQPVGSPLSLECTVEGTSNPNLYWYRQAAGRGLQLLFYSVGIGQISSEVPQNLSASRPQDRQFILSSKKLLLSDSGFYLCAWSVKQSGRTEAFFGQGTRLTVV.

This clone was found once. This sequence joins TRBV7-2 and TRBJ1-4; D is ambiguous. In germline, CDR1 is SGHTA, CDR2 FQGNSA. The V end lost 4 bases, the J end lost 0 bases, and 6 bases lay between the germline ends. This CDR3 region has 14 residues. The CDR3 DNA is TGTGCCAGCAGCTCGCGTGCAACTAATGAAAAACTGTTTTTT. As protein: CASSSRATNEKLFF. Looking up the rest from reference TRBV7-2 and TRBJ1-4 gives the full variable domain: GAGVSQSPSNKVTEKGKDVELRCDPISGHTALYWYRQSLGQGLEFLIYFQGNSAPDKSGLPSDRFSAERTGGSVSTLTIQRTQQEDSAVYLCASSSRATNEKLFFGSGTQLSVL.

The chain carries TRBV5-4 and TRBJ2-7; 7 positions match TRBD1. The CDR3 covers 15 residues. Germline assignment: CDR1 SGHNT and CDR2 YYREEE (reference sequence). Trimming cost V 4 bases and J 2 bases; bases outside gene matches: 9. The CDR3 region has the DNA TGTGCCAGCAGCCAACCTTCGCAGGGGGCCTACGAGCAGTACTTC. Protein product: CASSQPSQGAYEQYF.

The gene calls are TRBV19 and TRBJ1-1; 7 positions match TRBD1. J lost 1 base, V lost 6 bases, and 5 bases had no gene match. The CDR3 is 14 amino acids. Germline V gene data show CDR1 as LNHDA and CDR2 as SQIVND (reference sequence). The CDR3, as DNA: TGTGCCAGTAGCGAACAGGGGCGGAACACTGAAGCTTTCTTT. It encodes CASSEQGRNTEAFF.